The next 14 T cell receptor beta chains were all read from a single sample in a study of TET2 disruption in CD19-targeted CAR T cells (dated by TCRdb to the late 2010s). Their antigens are not known. The treatment or condition label corresponds to: autologous CTL019 cells: CD19 CAR with 4-1BB and CD3 zeta domains. Library prep was done by the immunoSEQ multiplex PCR assay. This is the immuneACCESS table as TCRdb keeps it, with only in-frame sequences that have V and J called. A part of the clones is gone; compared with another copy, unresolved V genes explain less than half, and the rest is unexplained. The table for this sample records about 25,000 clones. The ten most abundant clones make up under 2.5% of the sample. The sequencing here drew on CD8- CAR+ T cells sorted from cultured blood T cells, taken for CD19 CAR T cell therapy. The sample's cell subset or site label, decoded: CD8-negative CAR-positive T cells from the infusion product. Receptor source: a man between 65 and 80 years old with chronic lymphocytic leukemia.

With respect to this clone: Sequencing ends 3 residues short of the CDR3 end; the germline J gene provides the rest. The V gene is TRBV20-1, the J gene TRBJ2-4, with 13 positions matching TRBD2. The V gene's germline CDR1 is DFQATT and CDR2 SNEGSKA (reference sequence). This CDR3 has 14 residues. The CDR3 here is CSARTSGGQETQYF. CDR3 bases read: TGCAGTGCTAGGACTAGCGGGGGGCAAGAGACT.

The sequenced part of the CDR3 DNA is TGTGCCAGCAGTGCGAGAGGGGCTAACTATGGC. Its protein product is CASSARGANYG. The entire CDR3 reads CASSARGANYGYTF. This rearrangement joins TRBV28 to TRBJ1-2, with a weak D call TRBD1 (5 bases). The CDR3 end lies 3 residues beyond the end of the read and is filled in from the germline J gene. Per the germline V gene, CDR1 is MDHEN and CDR2 is SYDVKM. V lost 5 bases, J lost 0 bases, and 10 bases lay in between. This CDR3 comprises 14 residues.

Comments on this clone: The CDR3 end is not reached by the read, which stops 3 residues before it; the germline J gene fills it in. The V call is TRBV7-2, the J call TRBJ1-2; no clear D gene. The germline gives CDR1 SGHTA, CDR2 FQGNSA. There are 14 residues in the CDR3. The DNA read from the CDR3 is TGTGCCAGCAGCCCCGACTACCTCACAGATACC. Its protein product is CASSPDYLTDT. The entire CDR3 reads CASSPDYLTDTYTF. The whole variable domain, filled in from reference TRBV7-2 and TRBJ1-2, reads GAGVSQSPSNKVTEKGKDVELRCDPISGHTALYWYRQSLGQGLEFLIYFQGNSAPDKSGLPSDRFSAERTGGSVSTLTIQRTQQEDSAVYLCASSPDYLTDTYTFGSGTRLTVV.

As to this clone: The read ends 3 residues before the CDR3 terminus; that terminus is restored from the germline J gene. This chain joins TRBV18 and TRBJ1-4, with unresolved D. Between the trimmed V and J ends, which lost 5 bases and 6 bases, there was a span of 13 bases. The CDR3 loop spans 14 amino acids. In germline, CDR1 is KGHSH, CDR2 LQKENI. The CDR3 bases that were read are TGTGCCAGCTCATTCAGTTTTGAGGATGAAAAA. It is translated as CASSFSFEDEK. The complete CDR3 reads CASSFSFEDEKLFF.

Considering frequency, this clone is medium-sized (0.01 to 0.1%). Read data end 3 residues before the CDR3 end; the end is taken from the germline J gene. V usage is TRBV29-1 and J usage is TRBJ2-5; 8 bases map to TRBD1. V lost 4 bases to trimming and J lost 4 bases; unmatched junction nucleotides: 5. CDR3 length equals 13 residues. The germline V gene encodes CDR1 SQVTM and CDR2 ANQGSEA. CDR3: CSVVRDRRETQYF. The DNA read from the CDR3 is TGCAGCGTTGTAAGGGACAGGCGAGAGACC.

On this clone itself: The junction differs from germline at one of its ends, possibly a read error. The read terminates 3 residues ahead of where the CDR3 ends, so the germline J gene completes it. This sequence joins TRBV4-2 and TRBJ2-3; 8 bases agree with TRBD2. In germline, CDR1 is LGHNA, CDR2 YNFKEQ. The CDR3 has 17 amino acids. The sequenced part of the CDR3 DNA is TGCGCCAGCAGCTCAAGATACCGGGGGGGAAGCACAGATACG. Translating it yields CASSSRYRGGSTDT. The CDR3 in its entirety is CASSSRYRGGSTDTQYF.

CDR3 in amino acids: CASSFGLAGGPDTQYF. Partial CDR3 DNA: TGTGCCAGCAGCTTCGGACTAGCGGGGGGGCCAGATACG. This chain links TRBV5-4 with TRBJ2-3; 15 bases are a match to TRBD2. The CDR3 end lies 3 residues beyond the end of the read and is filled in from the germline J gene. Germline values: CDR1 SGHNT, CDR2 YYREEE (reference sequence). V lost 2 bases and J lost 4; bases outside the gene matches: 2. The CDR3 totals 16 residues.

With respect to this clone: The missing CDR3 end, 3 residues past where the read stops, is filled in from the germline J gene. This rearrangement joins TRBV5-1 to TRBJ1-2; 11 positions agree with TRBD1. Germline assignment: CDR1 SGHRS and CDR2 YFSETQ. The CDR3 consists of 17 residues. The CDR3 region is CASSLRAPGQGVSEYTF. CDR3 DNA, as far as it was read: TGCGCCAGCAGCTTGAGGGCCCCGGGACAGGGGGTGTCCGAG.

Of note for this clone: The missing CDR3 end, 3 residues past where the read stops, is filled in from the germline J gene. The V call is TRBV19, the J call TRBJ2-7, with 7 bases that match TRBD1. The junction had 8 bases not matched to a gene; V was cut back by 3 bases and J by 3 bases. Germline CDR1 is LNHDA and CDR2 is SQIVND (reference sequence). The CDR3 covers 15 residues. The CDR3 loop reads CASSIGQGEIYEQYF. The CDR3 bases that were read are TGTGCCAGTAGTATCGGGCAGGGGGAAATCTACGAG.

In regard to this clone: Read coverage stops 3 residues before the CDR3 terminus; the germline J gene supplies the remainder. The chain employs TRBV19 and TRBJ1-1; 10 bases align to TRBD1. Germline trimming cut 4 bases from V and 1 base from J; bases unmatched to any gene: 0. Germline V gene data show CDR1 as LNHDA and CDR2 as SQIVND (reference sequence). This CDR3 has 14 amino acids. The CDR3 bases that were read are TGTGCCAGTAGTAGGGACAGGGGGAACACTGAA. Amino acid sequence: CASSRDRGNTE. From start to end, the CDR3 is CASSRDRGNTEAFF.

On this clone itself: Coverage ceases 3 residues before the CDR3 finishes, and the germline J gene fills in the end. V gene TRBV6-1 combines with J gene TRBJ1-4; perhaps TRBD1 as D (6 bases). Germline CDR1 is MNHNS and CDR2 is SASEGT. The CDR3 covers 13 residues. Trimming removed 3 bases from V and 6 bases from J, with 8 bases in between. The CDR3 sequence: CASSDRGHEKLFF. The covered CDR3 bases are TGTGCCAGCAGTGACAGGGGCCATGAAAAA.

For this clone: Read coverage stops 3 residues before the CDR3 terminus; the germline J gene supplies the remainder. This chain links TRBV12-5 with TRBJ1-2; D unresolved. V was cut by 7 bases and J by 6 bases, with 15 bases left in between. CDR1 is LGHNT and CDR2 is FRNRAP in the germline V gene. This CDR3 region has 13 residues. The CDR3 DNA, read in part, is TGTGCTAGTGCCTCTGAGGGTTTGGATGGC. Its protein product is CASASEGLDG. The full-length CDR3 reads as CASASEGLDGYTF.

In regard to this clone: With the read ending 3 residues before the CDR3 end, the germline J gene is used to fill in that end. This chain connects TRBV4-1 to TRBJ1-2; 10 bases are shared with TRBD1. Germline values: CDR1 MGHRA, CDR2 YSYEKL. Unmatched junction bases numbered 8, after V lost 0 bases and J lost 4 bases. The CDR3 is made up of 17 amino acids. The CDR3 region is CASSQESRTGGFYGYTF. The DNA read from the CDR3 is TGCGCCAGCAGCCAAGAGTCTAGGACAGGGGGATTCTATGGC.

The CDR3 loop is CSARDRDTHQPQYF. The sequenced part of the CDR3 DNA is TGCAGTGCTAGAGACCGGGACACACATCAGCCT. The chain joins TRBV20-1 to TRBJ2-4; possibly TRBD1 for D (6 bases). The sequence runs out 3 residues before the end of the CDR3; the remainder is reconstructed from the germline J gene. Per the germline V gene, CDR1 is DFQATT and CDR2 is SNEGSKA (reference sequence). The length of the CDR3 is 14 residues.